This TCR beta chain was found in a study of cytomegalovirus exposure and HLA in healthy donors. Study at large: Falling in the Caucasian-associated ancestry cluster were 65% to 90% of some 400 genotyped donors.

Study-level points and caveats: Productive status was seen about 90% or about 30% of the time for most TCR beta V segments in an earlier analysis.

With regard to this clone: The antigen remains unidentified.

Looked up from germline, CDR1 is SGHRS and CDR2 is YFSETQ. This CDR3 region has 14 residues. Trimming removed 2 bases from V and 2 bases from J, with 10 bases in between. The PCR had 60 Vbeta and 13 Jbeta primers. Libraries were prepared by immunoSEQ multiplex PCR; TCRdb keeps only in-frame clonotypes and omits some of them. The repertoire includes 100,000 or so clones, about 70% of them detected once, and roughly 12% sits in the top ten. J is TRBJ1-1 and V is TRBV5-1; perhaps TRBD1 as D (5 bases). The clonotype comes from a middle-aged woman in good health and CMV-seropositive. Sequences were obtained from PBMCs. The DNA of the CDR3 is TGCGCCAGCAGCTTAGGGGACTATAACACTGAAGCTTTCTTT. Translated, it gives CASSLGDYNTEAFF. Complete variable domain (other parts from reference TRBV5-1 and TRBJ1-1): KAGVTQTPRYLIKTRGQQVTLSCSPISGHRSVSWYQQTPGQGLQFLFEYFSETQRNKGNFPGRFSGRQFSNSRSEMNVSTLELGDSALYLCASSLGDYNTEAFFGQGTRLTVV.